This note documents a single T cell receptor (beta chain) sequence. The data were obtained in a study of cytomegalovirus exposure and HLA in healthy donors. The CDR3 is 15 amino acids. Germline CDR1 is KGHSH and CDR2 is LQKENI. Deletions cut 1 base from V and 3 bases from J, with 12 bases between. In the PCR, 60 Vbeta and 13 Jbeta primers were used. Sequencing was performed with immunoSEQ multiplex PCR; in TCRdb, only in-frame clones are kept and a portion is missing. The sample contains some 130,000 clones, around 76% of which appear only once. The V call is TRBV18, the J call TRBJ1-1; D is unresolved. The sequenced material came from PBMCs. The sequence came from a woman between 45 and 60 years old in good health and CMV-seronegative. CDR3 region: CASSPRPGQDTEAFF. DNA for the CDR3: TGTGCCAGCTCACCACGGCCAGGTCAGGACACTGAAGCTTTCTTT. The full variable domain, in which reference TRBV18 and TRBJ1-1 provide the parts outside the CDR3, is NAGVMQNPRHLVRRRGQEARLRCSPMKGHSHVYWYRQLPEEGLKFMVYLQKENIIDESGMPKERFSAEFPKEGPSILRIQQVVRGDSAAYFCASSPRPGQDTEAFFGQGTRLTVV.